This TCR beta chain was sequenced during a study of yellow fever vaccine responses in identical twins. CDR3 length: 14 residues. The J segment lost 9 bases and the V segment lost 4 bases, leaving 3 bases of the junction unmatched. The V gene's germline CDR1 is MNHEY and CDR2 SVGAGI. TCRdb processed the RT-PCR reads anew with MiXCR; each CDR3 protein has one entry. The data hold 950 to 1,500 distinct CDR3 sequences, with around 80% observed a single time. The specimen was T cells from blood (PBMCs), unsorted or a sorted subset (not recorded which), collected before or after yellow fever vaccination (not recorded which). This clonotype was obtained from a female donor who received the yellow fever vaccine. The chain is built from TRBV6-5 and TRBJ1-6; 10 bases match TRBD1. CDR3 region: CASSSGQGGSPLHF. CDR3 sequence (DNA): TGTGCCAGCAGTTCCGGACAGGGGGGTTCACCCCTCCACTTT.